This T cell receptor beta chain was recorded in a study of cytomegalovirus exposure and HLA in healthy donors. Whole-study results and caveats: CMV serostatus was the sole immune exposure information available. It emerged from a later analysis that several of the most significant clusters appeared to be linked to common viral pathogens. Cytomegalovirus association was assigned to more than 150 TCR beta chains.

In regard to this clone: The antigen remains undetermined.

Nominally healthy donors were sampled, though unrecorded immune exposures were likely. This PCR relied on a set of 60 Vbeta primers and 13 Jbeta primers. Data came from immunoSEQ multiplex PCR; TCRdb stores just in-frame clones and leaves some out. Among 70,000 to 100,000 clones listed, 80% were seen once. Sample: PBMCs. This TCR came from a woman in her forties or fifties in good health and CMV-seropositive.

The CDR3 DNA reads TGTGCCAGCAGCGTGTTGGGAAGCGGGGTAACCTACGAGCAGTACTTC. Amino acid sequence: CASSVLGSGVTYEQYF. The rearrangement links TRBV9 to TRBJ2-7, with 7 bases fitting TRBD2. Germline V lookup: CDR1 SGDLS, CDR2 YYNGEE. V lost 2 bases, J lost 2 bases, and 10 bases stayed unmatched. The CDR3 spans 16 residues. The whole variable domain, remainder taken from reference TRBV9 and TRBJ2-7, is DSGVTQTPKHLITATGQRVTLRCSPRSGDLSVYWYQQSLDQGLQFLIQYYNGEERAKGNILERFSAQQFPDLHSELNLSSLELGDSALYFCASSVLGSGVTYEQYFGPGTRLTVT.